The source of this T cell receptor (beta chain) is a study of blood T cell repertoires in COVID-19. CDR3 length: 14 residues. V was pared by 4 bases and J by 7 bases, with 6 bases of the junction left unmatched. CDR1 is SGHAT, CDR2 FQNNGV, per germline. Using immunoSEQ multiplex PCR, the repertoire was profiled, and TCRdb retains in-frame clones only, with some absent. In the table there are about 340,000 clones, 88% of which are singletons. Sequencing was performed on peripheral blood. The chain has TRBV11-2 and TRBJ1-2; TRBD1 aligns across 10 bases. The clonotype originates from a woman aged 70-85 years with COVID-19, enrolled during active disease. CDR3 region: CASSSRQGAFGYTF. The CDR3 DNA sequence: TGTGCCAGCAGCTCTAGACAGGGGGCGTTTGGCTACACCTTC.